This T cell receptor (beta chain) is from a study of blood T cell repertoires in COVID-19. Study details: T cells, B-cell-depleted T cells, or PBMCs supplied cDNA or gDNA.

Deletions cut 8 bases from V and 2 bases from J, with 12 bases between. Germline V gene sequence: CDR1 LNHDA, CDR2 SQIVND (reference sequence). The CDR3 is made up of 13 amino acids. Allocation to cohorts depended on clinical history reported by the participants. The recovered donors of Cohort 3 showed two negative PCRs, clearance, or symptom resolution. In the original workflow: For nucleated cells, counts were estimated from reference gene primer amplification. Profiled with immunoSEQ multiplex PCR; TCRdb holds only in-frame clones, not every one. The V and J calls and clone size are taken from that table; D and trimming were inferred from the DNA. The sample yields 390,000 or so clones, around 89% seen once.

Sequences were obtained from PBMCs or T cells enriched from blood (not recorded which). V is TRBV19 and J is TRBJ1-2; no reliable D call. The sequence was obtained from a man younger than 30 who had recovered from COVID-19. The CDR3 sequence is CASGRASNYGYTF. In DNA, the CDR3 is TGTGCCAGTGGTAGGGCGTCAAACTATGGCTACACCTTC. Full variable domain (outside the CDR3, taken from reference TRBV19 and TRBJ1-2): DGGITQSPKYLFRKEGQNVTLSCEQNLNHDAMYWYRQDPGQGLRLIYYSQIVNDFQKGDIAEGYSVSREKKESFPLTVTSAQKNPTAFYLCASGRASNYGYTFGSGTRLTVV.